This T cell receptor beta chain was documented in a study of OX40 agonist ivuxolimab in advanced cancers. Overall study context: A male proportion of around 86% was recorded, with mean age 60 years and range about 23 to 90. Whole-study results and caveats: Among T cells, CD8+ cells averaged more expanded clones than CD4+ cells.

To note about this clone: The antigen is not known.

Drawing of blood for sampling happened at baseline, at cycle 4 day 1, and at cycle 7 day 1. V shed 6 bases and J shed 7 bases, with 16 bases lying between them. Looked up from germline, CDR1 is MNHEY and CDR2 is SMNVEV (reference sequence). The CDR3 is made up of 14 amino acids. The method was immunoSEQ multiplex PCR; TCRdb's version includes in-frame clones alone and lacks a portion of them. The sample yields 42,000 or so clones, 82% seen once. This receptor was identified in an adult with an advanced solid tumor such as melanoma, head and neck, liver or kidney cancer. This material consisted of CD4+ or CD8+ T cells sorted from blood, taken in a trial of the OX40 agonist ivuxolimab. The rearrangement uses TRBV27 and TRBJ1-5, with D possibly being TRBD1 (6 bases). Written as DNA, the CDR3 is TGTGCCAGCAGACAGACAGGTACGGGGCAGCCCCAGCATTTT. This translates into CASRQTGTGQPQHF.